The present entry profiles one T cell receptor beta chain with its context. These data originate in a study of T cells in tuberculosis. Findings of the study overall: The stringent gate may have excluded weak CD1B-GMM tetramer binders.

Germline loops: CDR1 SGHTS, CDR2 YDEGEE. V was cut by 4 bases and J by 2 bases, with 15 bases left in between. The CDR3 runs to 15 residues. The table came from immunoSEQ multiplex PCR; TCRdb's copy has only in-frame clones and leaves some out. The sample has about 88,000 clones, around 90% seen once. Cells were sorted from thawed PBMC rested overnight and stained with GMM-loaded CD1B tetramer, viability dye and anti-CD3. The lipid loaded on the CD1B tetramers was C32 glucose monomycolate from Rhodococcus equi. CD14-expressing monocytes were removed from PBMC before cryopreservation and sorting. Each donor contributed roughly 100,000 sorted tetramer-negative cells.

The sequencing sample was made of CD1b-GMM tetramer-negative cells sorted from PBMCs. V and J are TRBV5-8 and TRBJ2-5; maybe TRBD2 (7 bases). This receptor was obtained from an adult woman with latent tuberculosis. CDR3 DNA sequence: TGTGCCAGCAGCCTTTTGGGGGGGGCTCAAGAGACCCAGTACTTC. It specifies CASSLLGGAQETQYF. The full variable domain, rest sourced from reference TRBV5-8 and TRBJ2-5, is EAGVTQSPTHLIKTRGQQATLRCSPISGHTSVYWYQQALGLGLQFLLWYDEGEERNRGNFPPRFSGRQFPNYSSELNVNALELEDSALYLCASSLLGGAQETQYFGPGTRLLVL.